A single sample is the source of the 5 T cell receptor beta chains below, sequenced in a study of blood T cell repertoires in COVID-19. Using immunoSEQ multiplex PCR, the repertoire was profiled, and TCRdb retains in-frame clones only, with some absent. The data contain about 300,000 clones, roughly nine tenths of them seen just once; the ten biggest clones take up 5.5% to 6%. The sequenced material came from PBMCs or T cells enriched from blood (not recorded which). These receptors were taken from a woman between 25 and 40 years old who had recovered from COVID-19.

V gene TRBV20-1 combines with J gene TRBJ2-5; TRBD2 matches at 10 bases. V dropped 3 bases and J dropped 5; count of bases not matched to a gene: 9. The CDR3 sequence is 15 residues long. Germline V gives CDR1 DFQATT, CDR2 SNEGSKA (reference sequence). The CDR3 here is CSASNPSGGGETQYF. The CDR3 DNA follows: TGCAGTGCTAGTAATCCTAGCGGGGGCGGTGAGACCCAGTACTTC.

This clone was seen once. The J gene is TRBJ1-1, the V gene TRBV6-5; no clear D. The CDR3 sequence is 13 residues long. CDR1 and CDR2 (germline): MNHEY, SVGAGI. The V and J ends lost 2 bases and 5 bases respectively, with 9 bases between them. The CDR3 loop reads CASSYSGKTEAFF. CDR3 DNA: TGTGCCAGCAGTTACAGCGGGAAGACTGAAGCTTTCTTT.

The chain has TRBV5-1 and TRBJ2-1, with D possibly being TRBD1 (5 bases). V was shortened by 6 bases and J by 1 base, with 14 bases between the two germline ends. Germline values: CDR1 SGHRS, CDR2 YFSETQ. The CDR3 covers 15 residues. Here the CDR3 DNA reads TGCGCCAGCACCCCGGACAACCCGTCCTACAATGAGCAGTTCTTC. This translates into CASTPDNPSYNEQFF.

V is TRBV6-4 and J is TRBJ1-2, with D tentatively TRBD1 (5 bases). Germline V gene data show CDR1 as MRHNA and CDR2 as SNTAGT. Between the trimmed V and J ends, which lost 0 bases and 4 bases, there was a span of 15 bases. The CDR3 contains 16 residues. As DNA, the CDR3 is TGTGCCAGCAGTGACTCGAGCTTTGGAGGGGTCTATGGCTACACCTTC. Amino acids: CASSDSSFGGVYGYTF.

V gene TRBV5-1 combines with J gene TRBJ2-5; 7 bases fit TRBD1. With 0 bases clipped from V and 5 bases from J, the junction kept 10 bases outside the gene matches. Looked up from germline, CDR1 is SGHRS and CDR2 is YFSETQ. The length of the CDR3 is 16 residues. The CDR3 DNA sequence: TGCGCCAGCAGCTTGGGGGACAGCCCAGTAGGGGAGACCCAGTACTTC. It encodes CASSLGDSPVGETQYF.